This record covers a single T cell receptor (beta chain). Antigen specificity is unknown. This entry belongs to a study of cytomegalovirus exposure and HLA in healthy donors. 60 Vbeta and 13 Jbeta primers were used in PCR. TCRdb's copy holds only in-frame clones and misses some; the assay was immunoSEQ multiplex PCR. The sample holds 160,000 or so clones, 72% seen once. CDR1 and CDR2 (germline): SNHLY, FYNNEI. This CDR3 comprises 14 residues. The V end lost 2 bases, the J end lost 1 base, and 8 bases lay between the germline ends. Study results and caveats: Sequencing probably produced one cluster of sequence variants that were highly shared. Productive status was seen about 90% or about 30% of the time for most TCR beta V segments in an earlier analysis.

The TCR originated in a human donor in good health. This chain joins TRBV2 and TRBJ1-1; a possible D gene is TRBD1 (5 bases). The sequenced sample consisted of PBMCs. The CDR3 nucleotides read TGTGCCAGCAGTGAACAGGGCAGGAACACTGAAGCTTTCTTT. Residues: CASSEQGRNTEAFF.